This T cell receptor (beta chain) was obtained from a study of CD8 T cells in ankylosing spondylitis. Libraries for TCR beta were made by quantitative 5'-RACE with molecular barcodes. TCRdb recomputed calls from the 5' RACE reads with MiXCR, one row per CDR3 protein. The sample yields about 510,000 distinct CDR3 sequences, approximately 5.3% seen once. CDR1 and CDR2 (germline): KGHSH, LQKENI. The CDR3 totals 16 residues. V lost 1 base, J lost 2 bases, and 11 bases lay in between. This clonotype was seen many times. Its antigen is currently unknown. Study-wide results and caveats: Some motif variants were previously reported in reactive arthritis synovial fluid and blood. The study looked at matched synovial fluid samples from ankylosing spondylitis patients. Disease-linked clones were reported to be significantly enriched there. A TCR beta motif of eight highly homologous variants appeared characteristic of ankylosing spondylitis blood.

V usage is TRBV18 and J usage is TRBJ2-2; D perhaps matches TRBD2 (6 bases). This receptor was obtained from a male donor with ankylosing spondylitis. Sequenced material: blood, either unsorted or a sorted T cell fraction (not recorded which). The CDR3 bases are TGTGCCAGCTCACCACGGGACGGGACTAACACCGGGGAGCTGTTTTTT. Encoded protein: CASSPRDGTNTGELFF.